Listed below are T cell receptor beta chains from one sample, sequenced in a study of T cells after yellow fever vaccination. TCRdb fed the 5' RACE reads into MiXCR, producing one record per CDR3 protein. Among about 240,000 distinct CDR3 sequences listed, about 3.7% were seen once. This specimen was PBMCs, taken 15 days after the yellow fever booster vaccination. The receptors were sampled from a man aged 18 to 29 who received the YFV17D yellow fever vaccine. Each CDR3 is given with its conserved first and last residue. The D gene is left open where the match is weak. Clone sizes are shown as once, few, many, or a class for an expanded clone.

j_call	d_call	clone_size	v_call	cdr3_nt	cdr3_aa
TRBJ2-3	NA	many	TRBV6-4	TGTGCCAGCAGTGACAGCAATGGGGTAGCAGATACGCAGTATTTT	CASSDSNGVADTQYF
TRBJ2-7	TRBD2	many	TRBV4-1	TGCGCCAGCAGCCAAGATGGGGCTAGCGGTTACGAGCAGTACTTC	CASSQDGASGYEQYF
TRBJ2-7	TRBD1	many	TRBV7-9	TGTGCCAGCAGCCGACAGGGGGCCGACGAGCAGTACTTC	CASSRQGADEQYF
TRBJ1-1	NA	many	TRBV5-5	TGTGCCAGCAGTTCCGAACAGGGTTTTCGAACTTTCTTT	CASSSEQGFRTFF
TRBJ2-3	NA	many	TRBV5-1	TGCGCCAGCAGCTTAGATCAGGGTGAGACAGATACGCAGTATTTT	CASSLDQGETDTQYF
TRBJ1-1	NA	many	TRBV6-1	TGTGCCAGCCGCGAACCGGGAGCCCCCTCCACTGAAGCTTTCTTT	CASREPGAPSTEAFF
TRBJ1-5	NA	many	TRBV4-2	TGTGCCAGCAGCCAAGTTGCTAACGGAATAGATCAGCCCCAGCATTTT	CASSQVANGIDQPQHF
TRBJ2-2	NA	many	TRBV10-2	TGCGCCATGCAGAGAACCTTCACCGGGGAGCTGTTTTTT	CAMQRTFTGELFF
TRBJ1-1	NA	many	TRBV4-3	TGCGCCAGCAGAGAACGGGCTCGGGGGACTGAAGCTTTCTTT	CASRERARGTEAFF
TRBJ1-1	NA	many	TRBV7-2	TGTGCCAGCAGCTTAGTGCTATACAGGGCCCACACTGAAGCTTTCTTT	CASSLVLYRAHTEAFF
TRBJ2-1	TRBD1	many	TRBV7-2	TGTGCCAGCAGCCCACGACAGGGGCTGGCTGAGCAGTTCTTC	CASSPRQGLAEQFF
TRBJ2-7	NA	many	TRBV2	TGTGCCAGCACCCCACTAGGGTCCTACGAGCAGTACTTC	CASTPLGSYEQYF
TRBJ1-4	TRBD1	many	TRBV28	TGTGCCAGCACACTCCCGGGACAGGGATCAAGAAAACTGTTTTTT	CASTLPGQGSRKLFF
TRBJ2-4	TRBD2	many	TRBV7-9	TGTGCCAGCAGCCCAAGGGCGGGGGAAATTCCTGGGGGCAAAAACATTCAGTACTTC	CASSPRAGEIPGGKNIQYF
TRBJ1-1	NA	many	TRBV7-6	TGTGCCAGCAGCCTCCAAAGGGGGACTGAAGCTTTCTTT	CASSLQRGTEAFF
TRBJ1-5	NA	many	TRBV7-2	TGTGCCAGCAGCTTAGGAGGGTTTAGCAATCAGCCCCAGCATTTT	CASSLGGFSNQPQHF
TRBJ2-3	NA	few	TRBV7-6	TGTGCCAGCAGCCCGGGCTTAGATACGCAGTATTTT	CASSPGLDTQYF
TRBJ1-5	NA	many	TRBV7-2	TGTGCCAGCAGCCCCATGAGCGGTGGGCGTCAGCCCCAGCATTTT	CASSPMSGGRQPQHF
TRBJ2-5	NA	many	TRBV3-1	TGTGCCAGCAGCCCTTGGGCTGGGACCCAGTACTTC	CASSPWAGTQYF
TRBJ2-5	NA	many	TRBV12-3/TRBV12-4	TGTGCCAGCAGTTTGGGGGTGGGAGCGGCGCAAGAGACCCAGTACTTC	CASSLGVGAAQETQYF
TRBJ1-1	NA	many	TRBV11-2	TGTGCCAGCAGCTTAGGGCTGGGACCCCGGGGCACTGAAGCTTTCTTT	CASSLGLGPRGTEAFF
TRBJ2-6	TRBD1	many	TRBV4-3	TGCGCCAGCAGCCAGTATGGGACAGCCCTGGTCTCTGGGGCCAACGTCCTGACTTTC	CASSQYGTALVSGANVLTF
TRBJ2-7	TRBD1	many	TRBV14	TGTGCCAGCAGCCAAGTGCCAGGGGGTAACAACGAGCAGTACTTC	CASSQVPGGNNEQYF
TRBJ1-1	TRBD1	many	TRBV7-3	TGTGCCAGCAGCTACGACAGGGGGCTTGTTTCTGAAGCTTTCTTT	CASSYDRGLVSEAFF